The rows below give T cell receptor beta chains drawn from one sample of a study of cytomegalovirus exposure and HLA in healthy donors. TCRdb's table, derived via immunoSEQ multiplex PCR, lists solely in-frame clones and lacks some. The data show roughly 100,000 clones, about 83% seen once. Material: PBMCs. These receptor sequences come from a man between 18 and 35 years old in good health and CMV-seronegative. CDR3s include the opening cysteine and the closing phenylalanine or tryptophan. A D gene is named only where the DNA matches it firmly. Size is omitted from some rows. Given values are once, few, many or a class for expanded clones.

CDR3 protein,CDR3 DNA,D gene,clone size,V gene,J gene,CDR3 length
CASTLVGGLGQPQHF,TGTGCCAGTACCCTGGTGGGAGGGTTAGGCCAGCCCCAGCATTTT,.,.,TRBV19,TRBJ1-5,15
CAISGGTGQETQYF,TGTGCCATCAGTGGGGGGACAGGGCAAGAGACCCAGTACTTC,TRBD1,.,TRBV10-3,TRBJ2-5,14
CASSQVLGARTKLFF,TGCGCCAGCAGCCAAGTTCTAGGGGCCCGAACAAAACTGTTTTTT,.,.,TRBV4-1,TRBJ1-4,15
CASSLATVRADTDTQYF,TGTGCCAGCAGCTTAGCGACGGTTAGAGCGGACACAGATACGCAGTATTTT,.,.,TRBV5-4,TRBJ2-3,17
CASSLELEGPPRSPLHF,TGTGCCAGCAGCTTAGAGTTGGAGGGCCCCCCTAGATCACCCCTCCACTTT,.,.,TRBV7-2,TRBJ1-6,17
CASSRLGRSYEQFF,TGTGCCAGCAGTCGACTAGGCCGGTCGTACGAGCAGTTCTTC,.,.,TRBV9,TRBJ2-1,14
CASSEVAGPSGNTIYF,TGTGCCAGCAGTGAAGTGGCAGGGCCCTCTGGAAACACCATATATTTT,.,.,TRBV6-1,TRBJ1-3,16
CASSYSSGGSTEAFF,TGTGCCAGCAGTTACTCTTCAGGGGGCTCGACTGAAGCTTTCTTT,TRBD1,few,TRBV6-5,TRBJ1-1,15
CASLRDYKETQYF,TGTGCCAGCCTCCGGGACTACAAAGAGACCCAGTACTTC,TRBD2,.,TRBV2,TRBJ2-5,13
CASRFDRTYEQYF,TGTGCCAGCAGATTCGACAGGACCTACGAGCAGTACTTC,.,.,TRBV6-6,TRBJ2-7,13
CASSQRGRGETQYF,TGTGCCAGCAGCCAAAGGGGGCGCGGAGAGACCCAGTACTTC,TRBD1,.,TRBV7-9,TRBJ2-5,14
CASSPGLNSYEQYF,TGTGCCAGTAGTCCGGGACTAAATTCCTACGAGCAGTACTTC,TRBD2,.,TRBV19,TRBJ2-7,14
CSARDSDYGYTF,TGCAGCGCCCGGGACAGTGACTATGGCTACACCTTC,TRBD1,.,TRBV29-1,TRBJ1-2,12
CASSATGGGGYNEQFF,TGTGCCAGCAGTGCCACCGGGGGGGGTGGGTACAATGAGCAGTTCTTC,TRBD2,.,TRBV6-1,TRBJ2-1,16
CASSLESSGTQDTQYF,TGTGCCAGCAGCTTAGAGTCTAGCGGTACACAAGATACGCAGTATTTT,TRBD2,.,TRBV7-9,TRBJ2-3,16
CSVEVGAPGQSNF,TGCAGCGTTGAAGTGGGGGCTCCGGGACAGTCGAACTTC,TRBD1,.,TRBV29-1,TRBJ2-5,13
CASSFTGVAGELFF,TGTGCCAGCAGCTTTACGGGAGTAGCCGGGGAGCTGTTTTTT,.,.,TRBV7-9,TRBJ2-2,14
CASSQEPRATDGYTF,TGCGCCAGCAGCCAAGAACCCAGGGCGACTGATGGCTACACCTTC,.,.,TRBV4-3,TRBJ1-2,15
CAWGQGRSGNTIYF,TGTGCCTGGGGACAGGGTCGGTCTGGAAACACCATATATTTT,TRBD1,.,TRBV30,TRBJ1-3,14
CASSQARGNYGYTF,TGCGCCAGCAGCCAAGCCAGGGGTAACTATGGCTACACCTTC,.,.,TRBV4-3,TRBJ1-2,14
CASSEGGTGGHYGYTF,TGCGCCAGCAGTGAGGGGGGGACAGGGGGGCACTATGGCTACACCTTC,TRBD1,.,TRBV10-2,TRBJ1-2,16
CASSRYHEQFF,TGTGCCAGCAGCCGGTACCATGAGCAGTTCTTC,.,.,TRBV13,TRBJ2-1,11
CASRGKNTEAFF,TGTGCCTCCAGGGGCAAGAACACTGAAGCTTTCTTT,.,.,TRBV6-5,TRBJ1-1,12
CASSLATSGAQSYEQYF,TGTGCCAGCAGCTTAGCCACGTCGGGAGCCCAATCCTACGAGCAGTACTTC,.,.,TRBV7-2,TRBJ2-7,17
CASSRGRDRDTQYF,TGTGCCAGCAGCCGCGGGCGGGATAGGGATACGCAGTATTTT,.,.,TRBV5-4,TRBJ2-3,14
CASSITLAGLVNEQFF,TGTGCCAGTAGTATTACGCTAGCGGGACTTGTCAATGAGCAGTTCTTC,TRBD2,.,TRBV19,TRBJ2-1,16
CASSASPGGGTDTEAFF,TGTGCCAGCAGCGCCTCCCCGGGAGGTGGCACGGACACTGAAGCTTTCTTT,.,.,TRBV9,TRBJ1-1,17
CASSYGQGLQNIQYF,TGTGCCAGCAGTTACGGACAGGGTTTGCAAAACATTCAGTACTTC,TRBD1,.,TRBV6-5,TRBJ2-4,15